Here is one TCR beta chain with its context. This clonotype showed up just a few times. The antigen it binds to is not known. No qualities accompany the bases; no much larger clone lies one base away. The data stem from a study of early T cells in non-severe SARS-CoV-2 infection (dated by TCRdb to the early 2020s). General notes on the study: TCR sequencing used bulk RNA from unsorted whole blood, so alpha and beta chains could not be paired. Findings and caveats that apply to the study as a whole: Matching against VDJdb was skewed toward anti-spike CD8 responses, likely underestimated virus-specific expansions, and missed private and CD4 specificities.

At the junction V is shortened by 5 bases and J by 1 base; bases outside the gene matches: 3. The CDR3 numbers 14 residues from cysteine through phenylalanine. Left in the record is the CDR3 DNA by itself, 42 bases read in frame from the first base. In the germline V gene, CDR1 corresponds to ENHRY and CDR2 to SYGVKD. This was a case-control study nested in a cohort of healthcare workers in London, UK, who had nasopharyngeal swab PCR tests and blood samples taken every week. Healthcare workers were enrolled in the week of the UK lockdown, from 23 to 31 March 2020, and were followed every week for up to roughly 15 weeks. Library method: 5' RACE. For sequencing, a NextSeq 500 was employed. Unique molecular identifiers were attached to individual cDNA molecules in the TCR library protocol so that sequencing error and PCR bias could be corrected. Both TCR alpha and beta chains were sequenced, and tight co-correlation was observed between alpha and beta sequence abundances in each sample. Per the authors' processing: V gene, J gene and CDR3 annotation of TCR sequences was performed with Decombinator V4. TCRs were defined as expanded if a significant change between any two time points was detected under a Poisson model with p below 0.0001. TCR abundances were normalised to the total number of TCRs sequenced in each sample and reported as counts per million. MAIT TCRs were defined by TRAV1-2 paired with TRAJ12, TRAJ20 or TRAJ33, and iNKT TCRs by TRAV10 paired with TRAJ18. VDJdb, accessed 1 November 2021, was searched for CMV, EBV and SARS-CoV-2 annotated TCRs, excluding TCRs annotated for multiple antigens. Clones were called with MiXCR by TCRdb after fastp trimmed the public reads at Q25, and only in-frame beta chains were retained. Entries are consolidated by CDR3 protein sequence, retaining the most common genes and DNA. The V and J calls, along with clone size, are taken from TCRdb and not from the paper's own processing. This sample comprises some 120,000 distinct CDR3 sequences, under 15% of them detected only once. The ten largest clones capture just over 20% of the sample.

The sample was whole blood. This sequence uses TRBV10-3 and TRBJ2-3, and 7 bases in between align with TRBD2. This TCR derives from an adult who was a healthcare worker with PCR-confirmed SARS-CoV-2 infection or an uninfected control (not recorded which). The CDR3 region has the sequence CAISSGVRTDTQYF. The sequenced DNA: TGTGCCATCAGTAGCGGGGTCCGCACAGATACGCAGTATTTT.